This T cell receptor beta chain is from a study of vaccination effects on CD4 cells after COVID-19. For the study at large: Pools of viral peptides were used by the ViraFEST assay to expand antigen-specific CD4+ T cells ahead of sequencing. Peptides at about 10 ug/ml and IL-2 at 9 to 10 IU/ml were added to 1.5 million to 2.5 million PBMC per well.

General study points: Marked clonal contraction of infection- and vaccine-induced clones was seen late after vaccination.

As concerns this clone: Its antigen is as yet unknown.

The assay was immunoSEQ multiplex PCR, and TCRdb's table has in-frame clones only and misses some. The sample lists tens of thousands of clones, around four fifths seen once, with 4.3% in the top ten. When about ten days of culture had elapsed, CD4+ T cells were isolated. Two doses of either BNT162b2 or mRNA-1273 were given to each participant. The TCR comes from a human donor who received a COVID-19 vaccine. Here the sequenced sample was CD4+ T cells from PBMCs cultured without peptide, taken after COVID-19 vaccination.

DNA for the CDR3: TGTGCCAGTAGGGTAGCGGGGGGAAAGAATGAGCAGTTCTTC. Its translation is CASRVAGGKNEQFF. This chain links TRBV19 with TRBJ2-1, with 10 bases aligning to TRBD2. J gave up 7 bases and V 6 bases, and 6 bases lay outside the gene matches. The germline gives CDR1 LNHDA, CDR2 SQIVND (reference sequence). The CDR3 runs 14 residues.